This paragraph covers one T cell receptor (beta chain) sequence. Its antigen is unknown. One end of the junction varies from germline; a read error may be responsible. The data are from a study of tumor and adjacent non-tumor tissue in lung cancer. Study summary: There were around 11 adenocarcinoma, a couple of squamous cell carcinoma and 1 small cell lung cancer cases. Aged about 31 to 80 years, patients included nine to ten men and 5 women with stage I to III disease. General study results and limits: In normal lung, the top 100 clones were significantly more dominant than in tumor.

TCRbeta libraries were built with three rounds of nested PCR, modified from ARM-PCR. TCRdb re-derived calls from the multiplex PCR reads in MiXCR, one entry per CDR3 protein. Of about 93,000 distinct CDR3 sequences listed, around three fifths are singletons. CDR3 size: 11 residues. Germline-derived CDR1 and CDR2 are MDHEN and SYDVKM. RNA was extracted from bulk tissue without any cell sorting. This clonotype originated in a man between 65 and 80 years old with non-small cell lung cancer. The sample taken for sequencing was lung tumor tissue. The chain couples TRBV28 to TRBJ1-2; D gene ambiguous. The CDR3 coding sequence is TGTGCCAGTAGAAATTGGTATGGCTACATCTTC. Translation: CASRNWYGYIF.